What follows is one TCR beta chain and its context. Antigen: not known. TCRdb's copy holds only in-frame clones and misses some; the assay was immunoSEQ multiplex PCR. This sample has around 31,000 clones; about 79% occur once, and the top ten carry around a fifth. This record belongs to a study of graft-versus-host responses after intestinal transplantation. Whole-study context: Every one of the recipients received anti-thymocyte globulin induction and afterwards took tacrolimus and steroids for 3 to 4 years. Study outcomes and limitations: Ileal or blood samples showed some GvH clones first, and such clones were also found in recipient marrow. After transplant, early declines in HvG clones were associated with peak levels of circulating GvH clones. Those patients showing graft-donor T cell macrochimerism displayed high graft-versus-host to host-versus-graft clonal ratios in allografts.

With 3 bases clipped from V and 5 bases from J, the junction kept 6 bases outside the gene matches. This CDR3 is built from 15 residues. Germline CDR1 reads SGHAT; CDR2 reads FQNNGV. The sequence was collected from a human donor who received an intestinal transplant. The specimen was unstimulated CD8+ T cells sorted from spleen or lymph node cells, collected before intestinal transplant. This sequence joins TRBV11-2 and TRBJ1-4; 7 bases are a match to TRBD1. CDR3 protein: CASSFGGRGNEKLFF. The DNA for the CDR3 is TGTGCCAGCAGCTTTGGCGGCAGGGGGAATGAAAAACTGTTTTTT.